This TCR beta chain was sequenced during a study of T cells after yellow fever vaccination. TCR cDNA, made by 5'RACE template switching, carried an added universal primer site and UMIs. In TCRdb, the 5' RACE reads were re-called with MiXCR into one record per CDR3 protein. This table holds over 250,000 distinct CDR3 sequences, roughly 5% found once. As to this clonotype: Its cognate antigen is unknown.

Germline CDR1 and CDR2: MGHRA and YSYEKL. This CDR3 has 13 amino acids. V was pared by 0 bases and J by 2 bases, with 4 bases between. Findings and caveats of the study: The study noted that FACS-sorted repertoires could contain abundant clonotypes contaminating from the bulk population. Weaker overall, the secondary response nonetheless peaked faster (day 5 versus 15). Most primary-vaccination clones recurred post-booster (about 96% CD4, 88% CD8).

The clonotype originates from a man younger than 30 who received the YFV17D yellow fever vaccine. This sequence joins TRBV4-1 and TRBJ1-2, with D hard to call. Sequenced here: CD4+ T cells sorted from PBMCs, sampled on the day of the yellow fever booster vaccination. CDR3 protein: CASSQDSNYGYTF. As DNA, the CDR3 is TGCGCCAGCAGCCAAGATTCCAACTATGGCTACACCTTC.